This T cell receptor beta chain comes out of a study of prognosis after radiotherapy for stage I lung cancer. The CDR3 has 15 residues. Germline CDR1 reads SGHTA; CDR2 reads FQGNSA. With 0 bases removed from V and 2 bases from J, the gap between germline ends came to 11 bases. At least ten counts were recorded for this clonotype. CT and PET/CT showed node-negative disease in all patients, none of whom had received prior chemotherapy or radiotherapy or had other malignancies. Two-round multiplex PCR amplified TCR beta CDR3 from genomic DNA. Specific primers for each TRBV and TRBJ gene were what first-round PCR used. A single record per CDR3 protein comes from TCRdb applying MiXCR to the multiplex PCR reads. The table includes roughly 27,000 distinct CDR3 sequences, 46% detected once.

This specimen consisted of PBMCs, obtained before or after stereotactic body radiation therapy (not recorded which). The chain is built from TRBV7-2 and TRBJ2-7; D may match TRBD1 or TRBD2 (5 bases each). This TCR was sampled from a donor aged 50 or older with non-small cell lung cancer. CDR3 residues: CASSLALGRTYEQYF. The CDR3 DNA follows: TGTGCCAGCAGCTTAGCCTTGGGACGGACCTACGAGCAGTACTTC.